The 23 T cell receptor beta chains presented below share a single source sample, sequenced in a study of human thymus T cells. Data came from immunoSEQ multiplex PCR; TCRdb stores just in-frame clones and leaves some out. The sample holds roughly 130,000 clones, about 95% seen once. Corrective cardiac operations yielded the resected thymus tissue. The specimen was thymus tissue. Every receptor here comes from a boy in the first two years of life with a congenital heart defect but otherwise immunologically healthy.

This clone appeared once. The J gene is TRBJ2-7, the V gene TRBV30; TRBD2 agrees at 10 bases. This CDR3 has 13 residues. Germline V gene data show CDR1 as GTSNPN and CDR2 as SVGIG (reference sequence). J lost 5 bases, V lost 5 bases, and 6 bases had no gene match. The chain's CDR3 is CAWQLAGRDEQYF. In nucleotides, the CDR3 is TGTGCCTGGCAACTAGCGGGGAGGGACGAGCAGTACTTC.

The chain is built from TRBV6-1 and TRBJ1-4; D call uncertain. Germline lookup yields CDR1 MNHNS and CDR2 SASEGT. The CDR3 is 11 residues long. The V gene lost 8 bases and the J gene lost 8 bases, with 9 bases spanning the gap. In DNA, the CDR3 is TGTGCCAGCTTGGTACGAGAAAAACTGTTTTTT. It codes for CASLVREKLFF.

V and J are TRBV5-8 and TRBJ1-2, with 7 bases fitting TRBD1. Trimming removed 0 bases from V and 7 bases from J; junction bases left unmatched: 3. The length of the CDR3 is 13 residues. From germline, CDR1 is SGHTS and CDR2 YDEGEE. The CDR3 nucleotides are TGTGCCAGCAGCTTGGTGGGGACAGTTGGCTACACCTTC. It encodes CASSLVGTVGYTF.

The chain is built from TRBV4-3 and TRBJ1-1; D remains ambiguous. Trimming removed 5 bases from V and 1 base from J, with 8 bases in between. There are 13 residues in the CDR3. Germline lookup yields CDR1 LGHNA and CDR2 YSLEER. CDR3 in amino acids: CASSEKRNTEAFF. In DNA form, the CDR3 reads TGCGCCAGCAGCGAAAAAAGGAACACTGAAGCTTTCTTT.

V usage is TRBV11-2 and J usage is TRBJ2-5; D gene unclear. Germline loops: CDR1 SGHAT, CDR2 FQNNGV. Trimming left V 2 bases short and J 5 bases short, with 3 bases between. CDR3 length: 11 amino acids. CDR3 in DNA: TGTGCCAGCAGCTTAAAGGAGACCCAGTACTTC. This translates into CASSLKETQYF. The entire variable domain, with the rest obtained from reference TRBV11-2 and TRBJ2-5, is as follows: EAGVAQSPRYKIIEKRQSVAFWCNPISGHATLYWYQQILGQGPKLLIQFQNNGVVDDSQLPKDRFSAERLKGVDSTLKIQPAKLEDSAVYLCASSLKETQYFGPGTRLLVL.

The CDR3 DNA is TGTGCCAGCACCTCACCCCTAGAACCCCACCACTACGAGCAGTACTTC. It yields the protein CASTSPLEPHHYEQYF. V and J are TRBV28 and TRBJ2-7; D ambiguous. The germline CDR1 and CDR2 sequences are MDHEN and SYDVKM. CDR3 length: 16 amino acids. V lost 7 bases, J lost 3 bases, and 22 bases lay in between.

The V gene is TRBV27, the J gene TRBJ2-7; 11 bases are shared with TRBD2. This CDR3 region has 17 residues. The junction had 10 bases not matched to a gene; V was cut back by 5 bases and J by 1 base. Germline V gene data show CDR1 as MNHEY and CDR2 as SMNVEV (reference sequence). In nucleotides, the CDR3 is TGTGCCAGCAGTCACCCTAGCGGGGGGAGGGAGTCCTACGAGCAGTACTTC. Translating it yields CASSHPSGGRESYEQYF.

The chain is built from TRBV2 and TRBJ2-5; 9 bases are a match to TRBD2. There are 15 residues in the CDR3. Germline CDR1 and CDR2: SNHLY and FYNNEI. The J segment lost 6 bases and the V segment lost 4 bases, leaving 9 bases of the junction unmatched. The CDR3 nucleotides read TGTGCCAGCAGTGCCGGAGCGGGGGGCGGGCAGACCCAGTACTTC. Encoded protein: CASSAGAGGGQTQYF.

The chain joins TRBV4-1 to TRBJ2-7; 11 positions match TRBD2. The CDR3 length is 20 residues. Germline V gene sequence: CDR1 MGHRA, CDR2 YSYEKL. V was clipped by 4 bases and J by 0 bases; unmatched bases: 17. CDR3 sequence: CASSLGGETSGDKSSYEQYF. The CDR3 DNA sequence: TGCGCCAGCAGCCTTGGAGGAGAGACTAGCGGGGATAAGAGCTCCTACGAGCAGTACTTC.

The CDR3 nucleotides are TGTGCCAGCAGCCTGACCGGGACAGGGCTGCTCGAGCAGTACTTC. It encodes CASSLTGTGLLEQYF. The chain combines TRBV11-3 with TRBJ2-7; 9 bases match TRBD1. CDR3 length equals 15 residues. V trimming: 5 bases; J trimming: 6 bases; junction bases outside the gene matches: 11. Per the germline V gene, CDR1 is SGHNT and CDR2 is YENEEA.

The V call is TRBV6-1, the J call TRBJ2-3; D ambiguous. Trimming shortened V by 7 bases and J by 0 bases, and 11 bases separated the two germline ends. CDR1 is MNHNS and CDR2 is SASEGT in the germline V gene. CDR3 size: 14 residues. Written as DNA, the CDR3 is TGTGCCAGCACCAGGCCAACTAGCACAGATACGCAGTATTTT. Protein sequence: CASTRPTSTDTQYF.

V gene TRBV7-2 combines with J gene TRBJ1-1; weak D call: TRBD1 (5 bases). Trimming left V 6 bases short and J 3 bases short, with 20 bases between. This CDR3 spans 16 amino acids. Germline CDR1 SGHTA, CDR2 FQGNSA. Here the CDR3 DNA reads TGTGCCAGCAGTCCTGTAGGGGTTCCCCCTTACACTGAAGCTTTCTTT. This codes for CASSPVGVPPYTEAFF.

The chain uses TRBV2 and TRBJ1-5; the D is unclear. Deletions cut 6 bases from V and 8 bases from J, with 14 bases between. The length of the CDR3 is 13 residues. Germline CDR1 and CDR2: SNHLY and FYNNEI. As DNA, the CDR3 is TGTGCCAGCAGCAGACCCCCCGAGGAGCCCCAGCATTTT. It specifies CASSRPPEEPQHF.

The chain employs TRBV5-1 and TRBJ1-1; 8 bases map to TRBD1. The V and J ends lost 4 bases and 0 bases, in that order; junction bases with no gene match: 5. The CDR3 runs to 15 residues. Germline values: CDR1 SGHRS, CDR2 YFSETQ. This chain's CDR3 is CASSPRQGMNTEAFF. CDR3 in DNA: TGCGCCAGCAGCCCACGACAGGGGATGAACACTGAAGCTTTCTTT.

The gene calls are TRBV19 and TRBJ2-3; D possibly corresponds to TRBD2 (5 bases). Trimming removed 5 bases from V and 7 bases from J, with 16 bases in between. This CDR3 has 14 residues. CDR1 is LNHDA and CDR2 is SQIVND in the germline V gene (reference sequence). CDR3 coding DNA: TGTGCCAGTAGTGAGGGTCCACGAGGGAATACGCAGTATTTT. Protein: CASSEGPRGNTQYF.

This clone appeared once. CDR3 region: CASSPETGIYGYTF. Here the CDR3 DNA reads TGTGCCAGCAGTCCCGAGACAGGAATCTATGGCTACACCTTC. V is TRBV28 and J is TRBJ1-2; TRBD1 might be the D (6 bases). The CDR3 runs to 14 residues. In germline, CDR1 is MDHEN, CDR2 SYDVKM. V was pared by 5 bases and J by 4 bases, with 14 bases between.

The V call is TRBV6-1, the J call TRBJ1-1, with D perhaps TRBD1 (6 bases). Between the trimmed V and J ends, which lost 1 base and 2 bases, there was a span of 11 bases. CDR3 length equals 15 residues. From germline, CDR1 is MNHNS and CDR2 SASEGT. The CDR3 DNA follows: TGTGCCAGCAGTGAAGGGAAGGGGGTCAACACTGAAGCTTTCTTT. Amino acid sequence: CASSEGKGVNTEAFF.

As DNA, the CDR3 is TGTGCCAGCAGCGTAGAACAGAAAACTGAAGCTTTCTTT. As protein: CASSVEQKTEAFF. This rearrangement joins TRBV9 to TRBJ1-1; no reliable D call. The CDR3 spans 13 residues. CDR1 is SGDLS, CDR2 YYNGEE, per germline. The V end was cut by 0 bases, the J end by 5 bases, with 8 bases between.

The V call is TRBV7-2, the J call TRBJ2-1; 13 nucleotides match TRBD2. The J segment lost 1 base and the V segment lost 5 bases, leaving 8 bases of the junction unmatched. This CDR3 spans 18 amino acids. Germline values: CDR1 SGHTA, CDR2 FQGNSA. The CDR3 spells CASSTGLAGSSSYNEQFF. CDR3 DNA sequence: TGTGCCAGCAGCACGGGACTAGCGGGGAGCTCATCCTACAATGAGCAGTTCTTC.

The chain carries TRBV9 and TRBJ2-6; TRBD1 agrees at 7 bases. CDR3 length: 18 amino acids. CDR1 is SGDLS and CDR2 is YYNGEE in the germline V gene. V trimming: 0 bases; J trimming: 1 base; junction bases outside the gene matches: 7. The CDR3 DNA reads TGTGCCAGCAGCGTAGGGAACAGGGGCTTTTCTGGGGCCAACGTCCTGACTTTC. Its translation: CASSVGNRGFSGANVLTF. Together with reference TRBV9 and TRBJ2-6, the CDR3 gives the full variable domain: DSGVTQTPKHLITATGQRVTLRCSPRSGDLSVYWYQQSLDQGLQFLIQYYNGEERAKGNILERFSAQQFPDLHSELNLSSLELGDSALYFCASSVGNRGFSGANVLTFGAGSRLTVL.

This clone was seen only once. V usage is TRBV29-1 and J usage is TRBJ2-3, with 7 bases identical to TRBD2. Germline values: CDR1 SQVTM, CDR2 ANQGSEA. The junction had 16 bases not matched to a gene; V was cut back by 0 bases and J by 4 bases. CDR3 size: 18 residues. This chain's CDR3 is CSVEERRSIGLDPDTQYF. The CDR3 coding sequence is TGCAGCGTTGAAGAAAGGAGGTCGATTGGACTAGACCCAGATACGCAGTATTTT.

This clone was recorded only once. The chain couples TRBV5-4 to TRBJ2-5; D not certain. Looked up from germline, CDR1 is SGHNT and CDR2 is YYREEE (reference sequence). CDR3 length: 14 residues. V lost 1 base, J lost 0 bases, and 7 bases lay in between. The CDR3 region has the DNA TGTGCCAGCAGCTTGATGGGGTACCAAGAGACCCAGTACTTC. It is translated as CASSLMGYQETQYF.

The chain combines TRBV5-1 with TRBJ1-2; D is undetermined. Germline CDR1 reads SGHRS; CDR2 reads YFSETQ. Trimming stripped 5 bases from V and 3 bases from J, with 8 bases between. The CDR3 runs 12 residues. CDR3 coding DNA: TGCGCCAGCAGAGGTGGGGACTATGGCTACACCTTC. Translated: CASRGGDYGYTF.